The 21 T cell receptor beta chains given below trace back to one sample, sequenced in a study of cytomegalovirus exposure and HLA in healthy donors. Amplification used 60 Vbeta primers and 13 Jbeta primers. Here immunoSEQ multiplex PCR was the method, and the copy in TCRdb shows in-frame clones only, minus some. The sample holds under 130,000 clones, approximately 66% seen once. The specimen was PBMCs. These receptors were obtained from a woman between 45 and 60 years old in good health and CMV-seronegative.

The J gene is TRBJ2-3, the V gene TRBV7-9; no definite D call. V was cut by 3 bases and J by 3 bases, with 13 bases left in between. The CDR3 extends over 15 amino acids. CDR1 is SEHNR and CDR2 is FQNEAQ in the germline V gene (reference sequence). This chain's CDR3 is CASSFSGSGTDTQYF. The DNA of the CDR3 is TGTGCCAGCAGCTTCTCAGGATCTGGTACAGATACGCAGTATTTT.

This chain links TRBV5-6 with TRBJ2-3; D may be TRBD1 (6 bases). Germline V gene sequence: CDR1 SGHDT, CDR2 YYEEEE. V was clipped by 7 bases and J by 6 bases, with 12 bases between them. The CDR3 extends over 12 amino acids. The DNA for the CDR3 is TGTGCCAGCGCCGACAGGCGGGATACGCAGTATTTT. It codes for CASADRRDTQYF. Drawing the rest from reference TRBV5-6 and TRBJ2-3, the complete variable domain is DAGVTQSPTHLIKTRGQQVTLRCSPKSGHDTVSWYQQALGQGPQFIFQYYEEEERQRGNFPDRFSGHQFPNYSSELNVNALLLGDSALYLCASADRRDTQYFGPGTRLTVL.

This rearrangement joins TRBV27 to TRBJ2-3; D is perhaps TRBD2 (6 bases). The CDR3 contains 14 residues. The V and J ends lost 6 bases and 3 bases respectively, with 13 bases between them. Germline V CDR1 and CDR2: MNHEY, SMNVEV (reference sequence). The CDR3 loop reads CASSSIRGTDTQYF. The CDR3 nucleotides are TGTGCCAGCAGCTCCATTCGGGGGACAGATACGCAGTATTTT.

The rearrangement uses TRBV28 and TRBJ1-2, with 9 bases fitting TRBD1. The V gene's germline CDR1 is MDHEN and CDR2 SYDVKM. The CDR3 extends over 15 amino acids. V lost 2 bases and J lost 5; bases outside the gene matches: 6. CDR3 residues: CASSLGTGSRYGYTF. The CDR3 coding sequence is TGTGCCAGCAGTTTAGGGACAGGGAGTAGATATGGCTACACCTTC.

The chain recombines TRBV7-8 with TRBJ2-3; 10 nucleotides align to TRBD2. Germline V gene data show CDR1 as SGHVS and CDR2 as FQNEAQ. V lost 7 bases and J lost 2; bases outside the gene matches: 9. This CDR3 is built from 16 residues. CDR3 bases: TGTGCCAGCACCCCCGGGACTAGCGTAACCACAGATACGCAGTATTTT. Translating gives CASTPGTSVTTDTQYF.

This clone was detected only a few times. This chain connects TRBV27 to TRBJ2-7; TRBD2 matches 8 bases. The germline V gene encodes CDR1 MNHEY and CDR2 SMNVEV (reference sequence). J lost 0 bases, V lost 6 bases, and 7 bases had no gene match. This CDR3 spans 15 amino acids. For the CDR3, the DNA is TGTGCCAGCAGCCTAGGAGGGACTAGCTCCTACGAGCAGTACTTC. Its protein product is CASSLGGTSSYEQYF.

DNA of the CDR3: TGCAGCGTTGCCTTTCCGTACGAGCAGTACTTC. This sequence encodes CSVAFPYEQYF. This sequence joins TRBV29-1 and TRBJ2-7; no clear D. This CDR3 has 11 amino acids. V was shortened by 4 bases and J by 4 bases, with 8 bases between the two germline ends. CDR1 and CDR2 from the germline V gene are SQVTM and ANQGSEA.

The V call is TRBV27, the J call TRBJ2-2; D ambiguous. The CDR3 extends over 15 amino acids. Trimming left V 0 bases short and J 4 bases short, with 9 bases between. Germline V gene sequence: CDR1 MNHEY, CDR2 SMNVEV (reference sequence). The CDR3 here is CASSLSKYGTGELFF. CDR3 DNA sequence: TGTGCCAGCAGTTTATCGAAGTACGGCACCGGGGAGCTGTTTTTT.

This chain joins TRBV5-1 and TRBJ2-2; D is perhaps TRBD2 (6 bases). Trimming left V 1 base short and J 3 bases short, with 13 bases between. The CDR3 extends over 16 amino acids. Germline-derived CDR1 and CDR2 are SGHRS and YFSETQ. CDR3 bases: TGCGCCAGCAGCTTGTCCGGGAGTATAGACACCGGGGAGCTGTTTTTT. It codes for CASSLSGSIDTGELFF.

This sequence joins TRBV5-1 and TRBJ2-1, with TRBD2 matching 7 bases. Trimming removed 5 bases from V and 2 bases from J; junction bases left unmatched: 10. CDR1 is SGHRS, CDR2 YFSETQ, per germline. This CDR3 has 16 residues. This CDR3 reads CASRAGGSGAYNEQFF. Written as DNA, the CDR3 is TGCGCCAGCAGGGCCGGGGGGTCGGGGGCCTACAATGAGCAGTTCTTC.

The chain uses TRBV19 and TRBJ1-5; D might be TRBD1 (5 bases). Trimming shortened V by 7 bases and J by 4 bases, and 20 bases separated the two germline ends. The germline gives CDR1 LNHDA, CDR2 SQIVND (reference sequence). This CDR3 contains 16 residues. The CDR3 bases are TGTGCCAGTACCCAGGGCAGGGTCCAGCTTAATCAGCCCCAGCATTTT. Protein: CASTQGRVQLNQPQHF. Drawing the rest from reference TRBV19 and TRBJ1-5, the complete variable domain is DGGITQSPKYLFRKEGQNVTLSCEQNLNHDAMYWYRQDPGQGLRLIYYSQIVNDFQKGDIAEGYSVSREKKESFPLTVTSAQKNPTAFYLCASTQGRVQLNQPQHFGDGTRLSIL.

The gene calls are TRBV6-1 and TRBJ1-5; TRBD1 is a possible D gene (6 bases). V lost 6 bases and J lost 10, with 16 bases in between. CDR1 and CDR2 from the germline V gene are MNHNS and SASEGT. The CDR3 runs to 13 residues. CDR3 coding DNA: TGTGCCAGCAGGAGACTCAGGGGACAACCCCAGCATTTT. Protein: CASRRLRGQPQHF.

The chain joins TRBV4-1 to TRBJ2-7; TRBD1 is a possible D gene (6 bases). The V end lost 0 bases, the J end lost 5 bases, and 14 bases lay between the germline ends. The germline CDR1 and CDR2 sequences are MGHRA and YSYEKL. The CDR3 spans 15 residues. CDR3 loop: CASSQESQAGDEQYF. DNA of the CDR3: TGCGCCAGCAGCCAAGAATCACAGGCAGGGGACGAGCAGTACTTC.

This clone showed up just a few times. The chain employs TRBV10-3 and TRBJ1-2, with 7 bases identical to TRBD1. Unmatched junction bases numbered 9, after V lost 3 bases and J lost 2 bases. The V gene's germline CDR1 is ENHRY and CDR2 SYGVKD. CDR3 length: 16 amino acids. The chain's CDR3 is CAISDPTGIVNYGYTF. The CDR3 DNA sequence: TGTGCCATCAGTGATCCGACAGGGATCGTGAACTATGGCTACACCTTC.

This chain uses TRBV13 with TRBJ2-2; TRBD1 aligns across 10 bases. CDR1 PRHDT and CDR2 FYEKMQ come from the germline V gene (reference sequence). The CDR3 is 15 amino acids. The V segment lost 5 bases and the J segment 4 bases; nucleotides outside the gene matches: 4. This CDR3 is CASSPDRGSTGELFF. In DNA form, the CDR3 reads TGTGCCAGCAGCCCGGACAGGGGGAGCACCGGGGAGCTGTTTTTT.

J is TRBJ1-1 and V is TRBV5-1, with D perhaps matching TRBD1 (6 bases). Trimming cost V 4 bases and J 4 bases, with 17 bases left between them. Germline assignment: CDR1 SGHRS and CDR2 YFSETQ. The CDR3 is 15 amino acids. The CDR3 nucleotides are TGCGCCAGCAGCATTCAGGGGTTTCAGTCCACTGAAGCTTTCTTT. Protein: CASSIQGFQSTEAFF.

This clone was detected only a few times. CDR3 residues: CASSEPGDYPGNTIYF. The DNA of the CDR3 is TGTGCCAGCAGTGAACCGGGGGATTATCCTGGAAACACCATATATTTT. The chain links TRBV6-1 to TRBJ1-3; D might be TRBD1 (5 bases). Trimming left V 2 bases short and J 2 bases short, with 13 bases between. The CDR3 is 16 amino acids. Germline values: CDR1 MNHNS, CDR2 SASEGT.

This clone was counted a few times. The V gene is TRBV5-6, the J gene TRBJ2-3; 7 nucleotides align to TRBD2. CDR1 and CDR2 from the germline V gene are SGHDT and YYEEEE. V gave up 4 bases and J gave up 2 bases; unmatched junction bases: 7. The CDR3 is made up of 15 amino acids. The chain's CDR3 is CASSKRGGNTDTQYF. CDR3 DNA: TGTGCCAGCAGCAAGCGGGGCGGTAACACAGATACGCAGTATTTT.

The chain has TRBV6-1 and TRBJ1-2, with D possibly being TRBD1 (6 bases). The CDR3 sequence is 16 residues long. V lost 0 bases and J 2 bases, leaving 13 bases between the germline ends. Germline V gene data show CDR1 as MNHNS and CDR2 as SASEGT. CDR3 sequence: CASSEAPGHLNYGYTF. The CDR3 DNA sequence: TGTGCCAGCAGTGAAGCCCCGGGACACTTGAACTATGGCTACACCTTC.

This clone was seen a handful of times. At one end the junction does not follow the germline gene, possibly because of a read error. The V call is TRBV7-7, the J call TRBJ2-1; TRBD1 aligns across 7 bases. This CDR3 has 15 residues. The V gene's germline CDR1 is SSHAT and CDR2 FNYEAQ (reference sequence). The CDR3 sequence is CASSSGQPFDNEQFF. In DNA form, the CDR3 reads TGTGCTAGCAGCTCGGGACAGCCCTTTGACAATGAGCAGTTCTTC.

The DNA for the CDR3 is TGTGCCAGCAGCTTAGTCGGGTTGTACACAGATACGCAGTATTTT. Protein product: CASSLVGLYTDTQYF. The rearrangement links TRBV7-8 to TRBJ2-3; no clear D. Trimming removed 1 base at V and 2 bases at J, with 10 bases between. CDR3 length: 15 amino acids. Germline-derived CDR1 and CDR2 are SGHVS and FQNEAQ.